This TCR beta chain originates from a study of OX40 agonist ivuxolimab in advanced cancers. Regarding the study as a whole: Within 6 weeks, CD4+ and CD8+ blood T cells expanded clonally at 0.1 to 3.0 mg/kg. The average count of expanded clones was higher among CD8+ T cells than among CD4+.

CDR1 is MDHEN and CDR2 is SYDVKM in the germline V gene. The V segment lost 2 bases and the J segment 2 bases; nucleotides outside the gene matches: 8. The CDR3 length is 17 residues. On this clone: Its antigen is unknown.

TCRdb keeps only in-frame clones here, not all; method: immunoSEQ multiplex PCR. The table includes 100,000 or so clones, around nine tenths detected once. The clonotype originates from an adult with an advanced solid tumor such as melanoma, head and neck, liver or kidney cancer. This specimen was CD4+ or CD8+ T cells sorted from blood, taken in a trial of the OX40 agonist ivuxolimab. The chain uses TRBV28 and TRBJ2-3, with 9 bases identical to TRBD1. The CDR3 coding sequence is TGTGCCAGCAGTTTAGGACCCGGGACAGGGTTCACAGATACGCAGTATTTT. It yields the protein CASSLGPGTGFTDTQYF. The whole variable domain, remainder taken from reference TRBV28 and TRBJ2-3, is DVKVTQSSRYLVKRTGEKVFLECVQDMDHENMFWYRQDPGLGLRLIYFSYDVKMKEKGDIPEGYSVSREKKERFSLILESASTNQTSMYLCASSLGPGTGFTDTQYFGPGTRLTVL.